Below, 6 T cell receptor beta chains from the same sample are listed, as sequenced in a study of identical twins. TCRdb redid the calling of the 5' RACE reads with MiXCR, one entry per CDR3 protein. This table has 400,000 to 550,000 distinct CDR3 sequences, 14% appearing once. This sample also belongs to another study, concerning yellow fever vaccine responses in identical twins.

Sequenced input: CD4+ T cells sorted from blood. Receptor source: a young woman in good health.

CDR3 sequence: CASSLARAAYGYTF. The CDR3 DNA sequence: TGTGCCAGCAGCTTAGCGAGGGCAGCCTATGGCTACACCTTC. The chain combines TRBV7-2 with TRBJ1-2; D is uncertain. From germline, CDR1 is SGHTA and CDR2 FQGNSA. The CDR3 loop spans 14 amino acids. The V gene lost 0 bases and the J gene lost 4 bases, with 9 bases spanning the gap.

This clonotype has ten or more counts. The chain has TRBV20-1 and TRBJ2-7; D is perhaps TRBD1 or TRBD2 (5 bases each). CDR1 is DFQATT, CDR2 SNEGSKA, per germline (reference sequence). The CDR3 covers 15 residues. Trimming pared 0 bases from V and 3 bases from J, leaving 15 bases between. This CDR3 is CSARDGTQMIYEQYF. In DNA, the CDR3 is TGCAGTGCTAGAGACGGGACCCAAATGATCTACGAGCAGTACTTC.

This clonotype was seen ten or more times. This chain connects TRBV6-2 or TRBV6-3 to TRBJ2-1, with D hard to call. The CDR3 has 11 residues. V lost 6 bases, J lost 9 bases, and 9 bases lay in between. The germline CDR1 and CDR2 sequences are MNHEY and SVGEGT. CDR3 amino acids: CASSPPGEQFF. The CDR3 nucleotides are TGTGCCAGCAGCCCACCGGGTGAGCAGTTCTTC.

The rearrangement joins TRBV25-1 to TRBJ1-4; D is uncertain. The V end was cut by 8 bases, the J end by 6 bases, with 7 bases between. In germline, CDR1 is MGHDK, CDR2 SYGVNS. The CDR3 totals 11 residues. Here the CDR3 reads CASVGYEKLFF. The CDR3 coding sequence is TGTGCCAGCGTAGGGTATGAAAAACTGTTTTTT.

In its sample, this clonotype was seen a few times. The rearrangement uses TRBV29-1 and TRBJ2-3, with 8 bases identical to TRBD1. Germline loops: CDR1 SQVTM, CDR2 ANQGSEA. The CDR3 loop spans 14 amino acids. J lost 2 bases, V lost 3 bases, and 4 bases had no gene match. The CDR3 DNA reads TGCAGCGTTGAGGGACAGGACCCCACAGATACGCAGTATTTT. Translated: CSVEGQDPTDTQYF.

J is TRBJ1-1 and V is TRBV11-2; D gene ambiguous. V gave up 1 base and J gave up 4 bases, with 10 bases separating them. CDR1 and CDR2 from the germline V gene are SGHAT and FQNNGV. This CDR3 has 14 amino acids. CDR3 region: CASSLGRSSTEAFF. CDR3 DNA: TGTGCCAGCAGCTTAGGGAGAAGTAGCACTGAAGCTTTCTTT. The full variable domain, in which reference TRBV11-2 and TRBJ1-1 provide the parts outside the CDR3, is EAGVAQSPRYKIIEKRQSVAFWCNPISGHATLYWYQQILGQGPKLLIQFQNNGVVDDSQLPKDRFSAERLKGVDSTLKIQPAKLEDSAVYLCASSLGRSSTEAFFGQGTRLTVV.